A single sample gave rise to the 31 T cell receptor beta chains below, sequenced in a study of control samples from healthy donors and cancer patients. Assay used: immunoSEQ multiplex PCR; TCRdb lists only in-frame clones, some missing. The sample has 100,000 to 150,000 clones, 85% to 95% seen once. The material sequenced was blood. The receptors shown here come from a man between 18 and 29 years old in good health.

This chain joins TRBV27 and TRBJ1-2; 8 nucleotides match TRBD1. V trimming: 0 bases; J trimming: 6 bases; junction bases outside the gene matches: 9. Germline V gives CDR1 MNHEY, CDR2 SMNVEV (reference sequence). This CDR3 is built from 16 residues. The CDR3 DNA reads TGTGCCAGCAGTTTATCTGGCAGGGGGCTCTTCGATGGCTACACCTTC. It specifies CASSLSGRGLFDGYTF.

The chain couples TRBV7-2 to TRBJ2-7; unclear D gene. Germline CDR1 is SGHTA and CDR2 is FQGNSA. The CDR3 length is 12 residues. The V end lost 3 bases, the J end lost 5 bases, and 8 bases lay between the germline ends. CDR3 in amino acids: CASSFADHEQYF. As DNA, the CDR3 is TGTGCCAGCAGCTTTGCGGACCACGAGCAGTACTTC.

CDR3 protein: CASSLLMNTEAFF. The CDR3 nucleotides read TGTGCCAGCAGTTTATTGATGAACACTGAAGCTTTCTTT. This chain joins TRBV12-3 or TRBV12-4 and TRBJ1-1; D not certain. V was trimmed by 2 bases and J by 0 bases, leaving 4 bases between them. The CDR3 is made up of 13 amino acids.

This clone appeared once. Other DNA sequences of this sample code for an identical CDR3. The chain joins TRBV7-2 to TRBJ2-7, with TRBD2 matching 7 bases. Germline CDR1 is SGHTA and CDR2 is FQGNSA. J was trimmed by 2 bases and V by 0 bases; bases with no gene match: 1. This CDR3 has 14 residues. The CDR3 DNA is TGTGCCAGCAGCTTAGCGGCGGGGGCCTACGAGCAGTACTTC. It is translated as CASSLAAGAYEQYF. Supplemented by reference TRBV7-2 and TRBJ2-7, the full variable domain reads GAGVSQSPSNKVTEKGKDVELRCDPISGHTALYWYRQSLGQGLEFLIYFQGNSAPDKSGLPSDRFSAERTGGSVSTLTIQRTQQEDSAVYLCASSLAAGAYEQYFGPGTRLTVT.

The V call is TRBV9, the J call TRBJ2-7; possibly TRBD2 for D (5 bases). Germline CDR1 SGDLS, CDR2 YYNGEE. The CDR3 runs 14 residues. Trimming took off 1 base at V and 7 bases at J, with 15 bases between the two ends. The CDR3 sequence: CASSVWSVGSEQYF. For the CDR3, the DNA is TGTGCCAGCAGCGTATGGTCGGTTGGGAGTGAGCAGTACTTC.

The rearrangement links TRBV10-3 to TRBJ1-5, with 8 bases fitting TRBD1. The CDR3 sequence is 13 residues long. With 11 bases clipped from V and 5 bases from J, the junction kept 8 bases outside the gene matches. In germline, CDR1 is ENHRY, CDR2 SYGVKD. CDR3 DNA: TGTGCCCCCTCGGACAGGGACCATCAGCCCCAGCATTTT. This encodes CAPSDRDHQPQHF.

The CDR3 DNA reads TGCGCCAGCAGCGCATCGCCGGGGCGGGCCGAAGATACGCAGTATTTT. Protein: CASSASPGRAEDTQYF. The J gene is TRBJ2-3, the V gene TRBV5-1; D tentatively reads TRBD1 or TRBD2 (5 bases each). Germline loops: CDR1 SGHRS, CDR2 YFSETQ. Trimming stripped 4 bases from V and 5 bases from J, with 20 bases between. The CDR3 is 16 residues long.

The chain is built from TRBV5-1 and TRBJ2-1; TRBD1 matches 7 bases. CDR1 and CDR2 (germline): SGHRS, YFSETQ. This CDR3 contains 13 residues. With V trimmed by 4 bases and J by 6 bases, 4 bases remained unmatched. The CDR3 sequence: CASSTGQINEQFF. In nucleotides, the CDR3 is TGCGCCAGCAGCACGGGACAGATCAATGAGCAGTTCTTC.

The genes are TRBV11-3 and TRBJ2-5, with no clear D. Germline-derived CDR1 and CDR2 are SGHNT and YENEEA. CDR3 length: 14 residues. V was shortened by 0 bases and J by 2 bases, with 7 bases between the two germline ends. Written as DNA, the CDR3 is TGTGCCAGCAGCTTAGATTTAGGACAAGAGACCCAGTACTTC. Translated, it gives CASSLDLGQETQYF.

The V call is TRBV4-2, the J call TRBJ2-7, with 12 bases matching TRBD2. Germline V gene sequence: CDR1 LGHNA, CDR2 YNFKEQ. This CDR3 has 15 amino acids. With 0 bases clipped from V and 3 bases from J, the junction kept 0 bases outside the gene matches. CDR3 loop: CASSQELAGGYEQYF. For the CDR3, the DNA is TGTGCCAGCAGCCAAGAACTAGCGGGAGGCTACGAGCAGTACTTC.

The chain combines TRBV30 with TRBJ2-7; D call uncertain. V lost 1 base to trimming and J lost 0 bases, with 10 bases between them. This CDR3 contains 14 residues. CDR1 and CDR2 from the germline V gene are GTSNPN and SVGIG (reference sequence). The CDR3 DNA reads as TGTGCCTGGAGTGCTGGCACAGTCTCCTACGAGCAGTACTTC. Its translation is CAWSAGTVSYEQYF.

The rearrangement joins TRBV27 to TRBJ2-7; 7 nucleotides align to TRBD1. Germline assignment: CDR1 MNHEY and CDR2 SMNVEV (reference sequence). V gave up 4 bases and J gave up 3 bases; unmatched junction bases: 6. The CDR3 length is 14 residues. The CDR3: CASSSPNRGYEQYF. As DNA, the CDR3 is TGTGCCAGCAGTTCGCCCAACAGGGGCTACGAGCAGTACTTC.

This chain uses TRBV3-1 (or the pseudogene TRBV3-2) with TRBJ1-2, with D unresolved. Trimming took 10 bases from V and 8 from J, leaving 14 bases between them. The CDR3 consists of 11 residues. The V gene's germline CDR1 is LGHDT and CDR2 YNNKEL (reference sequence). The CDR3, as DNA: TGTGCCACCGATGGGGTAGACGGCTACACCTTC. It specifies CATDGVDGYTF.

The rearrangement uses TRBV6-7 and TRBJ1-6; no reliable D call. TRBV6-7 is an ORF; its function is uncertain. V was clipped by 4 bases and J by 6 bases, with 13 bases between them. CDR3 size: 15 residues. Written as DNA, the CDR3 is TGTGCCAGCAGTTTCTGGGATTTCCCTAATTCACCCCTCCACTTT. This gives the protein CASSFWDFPNSPLHF.

The chain joins TRBV9 to TRBJ2-1; D is unclear. Trimming removed 0 bases at V and 4 bases at J, with 8 bases between. Germline CDR1 SGDLS, CDR2 YYNGEE. This CDR3 region has 14 residues. The CDR3 spells CASSVAISYNEQFF. The CDR3 DNA reads TGTGCCAGCAGCGTAGCGATTTCATACAATGAGCAGTTCTTC.

This chain's CDR3 is CSVEGVGANVLTF. DNA for the CDR3: TGCAGCGTTGAGGGCGTTGGGGCCAACGTCCTGACTTTC. The genes are TRBV29-1 and TRBJ2-6; D not resolved. CDR1 and CDR2 (germline): SQVTM, ANQGSEA. V was clipped by 3 bases and J by 3 bases, with 6 bases between them. CDR3 length equals 13 residues.

This clone was observed a handful of times. V gene TRBV6-6 combines with J gene TRBJ2-7, with a tentative D call TRBD1 (5 bases). V was clipped by 5 bases and J by 4 bases, with 12 bases between them. CDR1 MNHNY and CDR2 SVGAGI come from the germline V gene (reference sequence). The CDR3 consists of 13 residues. Here the CDR3 DNA reads TGTGCCAGCAGTCCGACAGTCTTTTACGAGCAGTACTTC. Its protein is CASSPTVFYEQYF.

This chain links TRBV18 with TRBJ1-5; 11 positions match TRBD1. J was trimmed by 6 bases and V by 8 bases; bases with no gene match: 9. The CDR3 contains 15 residues. Germline CDR1 is KGHSH and CDR2 is LQKENI. DNA of the CDR3: TGTGCCAGCACACGAGGACAGGGGGCTGGTCAGCCCCAGCATTTT. Translation: CASTRGQGAGQPQHF.

This sequence joins TRBV7-3 and TRBJ2-7, with TRBD1 as a possible D gene (6 bases). The CDR3 spans 15 residues. The germline gives CDR1 SGHTA, CDR2 FQGTGA. V was clipped by 3 bases and J by 4 bases, with 16 bases between them. CDR3 nucleotide sequence: TGTGCCAGCAGCTTGCCCCCGACAGGTCTGTACGAGCAGTACTTC. Translation: CASSLPPTGLYEQYF.

This rearrangement joins TRBV9 to TRBJ2-1; no reliable D call. CDR3 length: 11 amino acids. In germline, CDR1 is SGDLS, CDR2 YYNGEE. Between the trimmed V and J ends, which lost 4 bases and 8 bases, there was a span of 7 bases. In nucleotides, the CDR3 is TGTGCCAGCAGCAAATTCTATGAGCAGTTCTTC. Residues: CASSKFYEQFF.

Concerning this clone: This may stem from a read error, because a much larger clone lies one nucleotide away. Written as DNA, the CDR3 is TGTGCCAGTAGGAAATTGATCGGGGGCAGGGGGGGGACAGATACGCAGTATTTT. Its translation is CASRKLIGGRGGTDTQYF. The rearrangement joins TRBV19 to TRBJ2-3; D may be TRBD1 or TRBD2 (7 bases each). V was pared by 6 bases and J by 3 bases, with 25 bases between. CDR1 is LNHDA, CDR2 SQIVND, per germline (reference sequence). The CDR3 loop spans 18 amino acids.

Comments on this clone: The germline gene is not matched at one end of the junction; a read error may be the cause. CDR3 sequence reads: CASSLRGQGAFVLF. In DNA form, the CDR3 reads TGCGCCAGCAGCTTGAGGGGACAGGGGGCTTTTGTTCTCTTC. V and J are TRBV5-1 and TRBJ2-1; 12 nucleotides agree with TRBD1. This CDR3 contains 14 residues. The germline V gene has CDR1 SGHRS and CDR2 YFSETQ.

The rearrangement uses TRBV5-1 and TRBJ2-3; 11 nucleotides align to TRBD2. Germline assignment: CDR1 SGHRS and CDR2 YFSETQ. The CDR3 has 16 amino acids. V gave up 0 bases and J gave up 1 base; unmatched junction bases: 1. The CDR3 sequence: CASSLDSGGGTDTQYF. The CDR3 DNA is TGCGCCAGCAGCTTGGATAGCGGGGGGGGCACAGATACGCAGTATTTT.

This chain joins TRBV7-9 and TRBJ1-1; no definite D call. Between the trimmed V and J ends, which lost 0 bases and 0 bases, there was a span of 8 bases. Germline V lookup: CDR1 SEHNR, CDR2 FQNEAQ (reference sequence). There are 15 residues in the CDR3. CDR3 loop: CASSLARPMNTEAFF. The CDR3 DNA is TGTGCCAGCAGCTTAGCGCGTCCCATGAACACTGAAGCTTTCTTT.

V gene TRBV19 combines with J gene TRBJ1-3; a weak D match, TRBD1 (5 bases). The CDR3 sequence is 14 residues long. V lost 8 bases to trimming and J lost 0 bases, with 11 bases between them. Germline-derived CDR1 and CDR2 are LNHDA and SQIVND (reference sequence). The CDR3 nucleotides are TGTGCCAGTGGGGGACTGAGCTCTGGAAACACCATATATTTT. Translated, it gives CASGGLSSGNTIYF.

The rearrangement joins TRBV5-1 to TRBJ1-1, with 8 positions matching TRBD1. Per the germline V gene, CDR1 is SGHRS and CDR2 is YFSETQ. Losses at the gene ends were 4 bases for V and 2 bases for J; bases not matched to a gene: 10. This CDR3 is built from 16 residues. The CDR3 region has the DNA TGCGCCAGCAGCCCCCGACAGACAGGGGTTAACACTGAAGCTTTCTTT. Its protein is CASSPRQTGVNTEAFF.

The chain couples TRBV4-1 to TRBJ1-1; tentatively, D is TRBD1 (5 bases). The CDR3 spans 15 residues. Germline V gene data show CDR1 as MGHRA and CDR2 as YSYEKL. Trimming pared 4 bases from V and 5 bases from J, leaving 17 bases between. CDR3 coding DNA: TGCGCCAGCAGCCTCTTCGCGCCGGGGGAAACTGAAGCTTTCTTT. Its protein product is CASSLFAPGETEAFF.

The CDR3 here is CASSLGPGEKLFF. In nucleotides, the CDR3 is TGCGCCAGCAGCTTGGGGCCGGGTGAAAAACTGTTTTTT. The chain links TRBV5-1 to TRBJ1-4; D gene uncertain. Per the germline V gene, CDR1 is SGHRS and CDR2 is YFSETQ. The V end lost 0 bases, the J end lost 7 bases, and 7 bases lay between the germline ends. CDR3 size: 13 residues.

The V gene is TRBV3-1 (or the pseudogene TRBV3-2), the J gene TRBJ2-5, with D possibly TRBD2 on 5 matching bases. V was clipped by 0 bases and J by 5 bases, with 7 bases between them. Germline V gene sequence: CDR1 LGHDT, CDR2 YNNKEL (reference sequence). The CDR3 sequence is 13 residues long. The CDR3 protein is CASSQELGETQYF. The CDR3 DNA is TGTGCCAGCAGCCAAGAACTAGGGGAGACCCAGTACTTC.

The J gene is TRBJ1-5, the V gene TRBV6-6, with a possible D match to TRBD1 (5 bases). Trimming cost V 5 bases and J 5 bases, with 19 bases left between them. The CDR3 spans 16 residues. Germline-derived CDR1 and CDR2 are MNHNY and SVGAGI (reference sequence). The CDR3 loop is CASSPRGGAADQPQHF. Here the CDR3 DNA reads TGTGCCAGCAGTCCCCGCGGGGGAGCGGCTGATCAGCCCCAGCATTTT.

This chain uses TRBV27 with TRBJ1-3; D ambiguous. CDR1 is MNHEY, CDR2 SMNVEV, per germline (reference sequence). V lost 2 bases to trimming and J lost 4 bases, with 6 bases between them. The length of the CDR3 is 13 residues. The CDR3 region is CASSLDGGNTIYF. CDR3 DNA: TGTGCCAGCAGTTTAGATGGGGGAAACACCATATATTTT.